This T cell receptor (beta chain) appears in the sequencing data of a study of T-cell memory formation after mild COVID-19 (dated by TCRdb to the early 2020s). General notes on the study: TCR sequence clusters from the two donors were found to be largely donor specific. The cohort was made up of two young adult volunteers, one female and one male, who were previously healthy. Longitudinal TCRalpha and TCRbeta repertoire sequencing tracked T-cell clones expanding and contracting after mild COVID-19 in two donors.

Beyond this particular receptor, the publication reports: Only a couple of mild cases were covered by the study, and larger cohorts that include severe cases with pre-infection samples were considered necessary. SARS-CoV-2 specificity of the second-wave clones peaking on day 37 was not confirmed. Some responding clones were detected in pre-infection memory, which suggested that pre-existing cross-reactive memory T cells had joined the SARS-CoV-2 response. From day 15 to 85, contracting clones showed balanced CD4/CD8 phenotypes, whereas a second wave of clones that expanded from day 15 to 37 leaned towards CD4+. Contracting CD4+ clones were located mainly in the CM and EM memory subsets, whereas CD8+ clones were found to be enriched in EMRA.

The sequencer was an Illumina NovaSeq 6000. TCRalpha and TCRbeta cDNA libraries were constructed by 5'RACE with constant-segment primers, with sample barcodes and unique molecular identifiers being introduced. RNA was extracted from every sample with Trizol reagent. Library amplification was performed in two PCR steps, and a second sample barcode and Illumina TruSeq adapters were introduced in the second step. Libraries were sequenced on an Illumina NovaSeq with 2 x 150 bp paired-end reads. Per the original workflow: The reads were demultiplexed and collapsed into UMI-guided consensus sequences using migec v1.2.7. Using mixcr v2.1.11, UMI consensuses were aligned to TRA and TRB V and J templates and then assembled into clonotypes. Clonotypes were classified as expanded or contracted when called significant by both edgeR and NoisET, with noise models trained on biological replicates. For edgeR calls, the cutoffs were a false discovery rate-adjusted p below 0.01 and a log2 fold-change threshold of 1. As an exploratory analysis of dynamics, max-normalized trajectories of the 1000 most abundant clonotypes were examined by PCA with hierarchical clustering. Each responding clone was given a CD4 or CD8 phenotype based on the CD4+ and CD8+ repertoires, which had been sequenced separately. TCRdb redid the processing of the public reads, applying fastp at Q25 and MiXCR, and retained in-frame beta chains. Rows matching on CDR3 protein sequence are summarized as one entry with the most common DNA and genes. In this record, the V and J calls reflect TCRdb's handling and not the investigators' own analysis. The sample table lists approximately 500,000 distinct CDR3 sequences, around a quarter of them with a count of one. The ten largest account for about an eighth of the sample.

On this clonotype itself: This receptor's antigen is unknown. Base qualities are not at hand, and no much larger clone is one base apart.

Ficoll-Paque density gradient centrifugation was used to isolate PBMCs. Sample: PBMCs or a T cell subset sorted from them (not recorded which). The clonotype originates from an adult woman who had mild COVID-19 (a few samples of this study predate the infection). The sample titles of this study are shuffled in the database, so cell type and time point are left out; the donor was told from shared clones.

The CDR3 here reads CASSSQGGLGNTIYF. The base sequence is TGCGCCAGCAGCTCACAGGGTGGCCTCGGAAACACCATATATTTT. The rearranged chain carries TRBV5-1 and TRBJ1-3, with TRBD1 perhaps the D gene, on 6 matching bases. V is cut by 3 bases and J by 4 bases, and the space between the germline ends is 14 bases. Per the germline V gene, SGHRS is the CDR1 and YFSETQ is the CDR2. The CDR3 has 15 amino acids, counting the end cysteine and phenylalanine. Here the CDR3 DNA is all that survives: 45 bases in frame from base 1.